Below, 14 T cell receptor beta chains from the same sample are listed, as sequenced in a study of T cells in localized non-small cell lung cancer. Sequencing used immunoSEQ multiplex PCR; TCRdb keeps in-frame clones, though not all of them. This sample yields 3,700 or so clones, of which 30% are seen a single time; about a fifth belongs to the top ten. The source material was lung tumor tissue, sampled before any cancer treatment. The receptors were sampled from a male donor aged 60 or older with stage III lung adenocarcinoma.

This clone is medium-sized in the sample. The chain is built from TRBV4-1 and TRBJ1-1; 9 bases fit TRBD1. The CDR3 contains 15 residues. Germline V gives CDR1 MGHRA, CDR2 YSYEKL. The trim removed 3 bases at V and 8 bases at J, leaving 10 bases unmatched. CDR3 DNA: TGCGCCAGCAGCCAGATGGGACAGGGAGCCACAGAAGCTTTCTTT. Translated: CASSQMGQGATEAFF.

The genes are TRBV12-5 and TRBJ1-4; D remains ambiguous. The germline gives CDR1 LGHNT, CDR2 FRNRAP. This CDR3 contains 15 residues. Between the trimmed V and J ends, which lost 0 bases and 4 bases, there was a span of 9 bases. CDR3 in amino acids: CASGLVQIGNEKLFF. The CDR3 nucleotides are TGTGCTAGTGGTTTGGTACAGATAGGTAATGAAAAACTGTTTTTT.

V usage is TRBV19 and J usage is TRBJ1-2; a possible D gene is TRBD1 (6 bases). The germline V gene has CDR1 LNHDA and CDR2 SQIVND (reference sequence). V lost 5 bases to trimming and J lost 8 bases, with 15 bases between them. This CDR3 has 13 residues. CDR3 nucleotides: TGTGCCAGTAGTGCAGCAGGGGTCCTCGGCTACACCTTC. Translated: CASSAAGVLGYTF.

J is TRBJ1-1 and V is TRBV15, with D unclear. The CDR3 spans 17 residues. Germline CDR1 reads LNHNV; CDR2 reads YYDKDF (reference sequence). V was trimmed by 3 bases and J by 0 bases, leaving 17 bases between them. CDR3 amino acids: CATSRGGERGLNTEAFF. DNA of the CDR3: TGTGCCACCAGCAGGGGCGGGGAACGAGGGCTGAACACTGAAGCTTTCTTT.

The chain employs TRBV6-8 and TRBJ2-3; 12 bases map to TRBD2. CDR1 is MNHGY and CDR2 is SAAAGT in the germline V gene. The V gene end was trimmed by 5 bases and the J gene end by 14 bases; junction bases not matched to a gene: 11. This CDR3 is built from 14 residues. In DNA, the CDR3 is TGTGCCAGCAGTACCCTAGCGGGGGGGCTCCTGCCGTATTTT. As protein: CASSTLAGGLLPYF.

The chain recombines TRBV5-1 with TRBJ1-1; D might be TRBD1 (5 bases). CDR1 and CDR2 from the germline V gene are SGHRS and YFSETQ. This CDR3 is built from 15 residues. The V end lost 4 bases, the J end lost 5 bases, and 18 bases lay between the germline ends. In DNA, the CDR3 is TGCGCCAGCAGCCTCTACAGGCGGCTGGGGACTGAAGCTTTCTTT. Translated, it gives CASSLYRRLGTEAFF.

In its sample, this clone was seen a few times. This sequence joins TRBV12-5 and TRBJ2-1; no firm D call. This CDR3 contains 12 residues. Trimming stripped 5 bases from V and 12 bases from J, with 14 bases between. Per germline, CDR1 LGHNT and CDR2 FRNRAP. Written as DNA, the CDR3 is TGTGCTAGTGGTCCGAGGATCGAGCGGCAGTTCTTC. Encoded protein: CASGPRIERQFF. The full variable domain, rest sourced from reference TRBV12-5 and TRBJ2-1, is DARVTQTPRHKVTEMGQEVTMRCQPILGHNTVFWYRQTMMQGLELLAYFRNRAPLDDSGMPKDRFSAEMPDATLATLKIQPSEPRDSAVYFCASGPRIERQFFGPGTRLTVL.

The chain couples TRBV6-1 to TRBJ2-3; D is possibly TRBD2 (6 bases). The germline gives CDR1 MNHNS, CDR2 SASEGT. The CDR3 covers 15 residues. The V end lost 2 bases, the J end lost 1 base, and 10 bases lay between the germline ends. The CDR3 region has the DNA TGTGCCAGCAGTGAAAGGTGGGGGGGCACAGATACGCAGTATTTT. This translates into CASSERWGGTDTQYF.

In DNA form, the CDR3 reads TGTGCCAGTAGCCCCGGACAGGGGGGTTACGAGCAGTACTTC. The encoded protein is CASSPGQGGYEQYF. The rearrangement joins TRBV19 to TRBJ2-7; TRBD1 aligns across 10 bases. Germline V CDR1 and CDR2: LNHDA, SQIVND (reference sequence). J lost 4 bases, V lost 6 bases, and 6 bases had no gene match. The CDR3 has 14 residues. The variable domain in full, with the rest retrieved from reference TRBV19 and TRBJ2-7, is DGGITQSPKYLFRKEGQNVTLSCEQNLNHDAMYWYRQDPGQGLRLIYYSQIVNDFQKGDIAEGYSVSREKKESFPLTVTSAQKNPTAFYLCASSPGQGGYEQYFGPGTRLTVT.

Sample share makes this clone medium-sized. CDR3 protein: CAWTWGPNTGELFF. The CDR3 nucleotides read TGTGCCTGGACCTGGGGGCCGAACACCGGGGAGCTGTTTTTT. The rearrangement links TRBV30 to TRBJ2-2; tentative D call: TRBD1 (6 bases). This CDR3 has 14 residues. Between the trimmed V and J ends, which lost 4 bases and 0 bases, there was a span of 9 bases. Germline values: CDR1 GTSNPN, CDR2 SVGIG (reference sequence).

This clone is medium-sized by share. This chain connects TRBV19 to TRBJ2-7; 9 bases are a match to TRBD2. Germline trimming cut 5 bases from V and 4 bases from J; bases unmatched to any gene: 6. Germline-derived CDR1 and CDR2 are LNHDA and SQIVND (reference sequence). This CDR3 has 14 amino acids. The CDR3 reads CASSLGSGGYEQYF. CDR3 sequence (DNA): TGTGCCAGTAGTCTTGGAAGCGGGGGGTACGAGCAGTACTTC.

In this sample, this clone turned up a few times. The genes are TRBV6-8 and TRBJ1-1; D ambiguous. The CDR3 covers 13 residues. Germline CDR1 MNHGY, CDR2 SAAAGT. V shed 0 bases and J shed 0 bases, with 2 bases lying between them. CDR3 sequence (DNA): TGTGCCAGCAGTTACTCAGTGAACACTGAAGCTTTCTTT. Amino acid sequence: CASSYSVNTEAFF.

The chain joins TRBV5-1 to TRBJ2-7; TRBD1 aligns across 7 bases. The trim removed 0 bases at V and 3 bases at J, leaving 9 bases unmatched. CDR3 length: 16 amino acids. Germline-derived CDR1 and CDR2 are SGHRS and YFSETQ. CDR3 residues: CASSLGQGDPGYEQYF. CDR3 in DNA: TGCGCCAGCAGCTTGGGACAGGGTGACCCCGGCTACGAGCAGTACTTC.

This chain joins TRBV18 and TRBJ2-5, with 9 bases fitting TRBD2. V lost 4 bases, J lost 4 bases, and 10 bases stayed unmatched. The CDR3 sequence is 16 residues long. The germline CDR1 and CDR2 sequences are KGHSH and LQKENI. The CDR3 is CASSLAGGPTGETQYF. The CDR3 bases are TGTGCCAGCTCACTGGCGGGGGGGCCCACAGGAGAGACCCAGTACTTC.